Each of the 30 T cell receptor beta chains below was sequenced from the same sample in a study of control samples from healthy donors and cancer patients (TCRdb year 2020). To prepare the library, the immunoSEQ multiplex PCR assay was applied. Entries here come from immuneACCESS through TCRdb and include only in-frame sequences with V and J called. Some clones fail to appear in such tables; in the studies checked, an unresolved V gene covers under half of the shortfall, and the cause of the remainder is unknown. For this sample the table gives about 140,000 clones, of which roughly nine tenths were detected only once. The ten largest clones take up roughly 10% of the sample. Sequencing was carried out using blood. The origin of the receptors is a young woman in good health.

This clone was detected once. The CDR3 coding sequence is TGTGCCAGCAGCGTAGGGATTAGCGGTTCCTCTGGGGCCAACGTCCTGACTTTC. This gives the protein CASSVGISGSSGANVLTF. The chain recombines TRBV9 with TRBJ2-6, with D possibly being TRBD2 (6 bases). Germline V lookup: CDR1 SGDLS, CDR2 YYNGEE. CDR3 length: 18 amino acids. The ends were cut back, 0 bases at V and 0 bases at J, with 13 bases in the middle.

V usage is TRBV3-1 (or the pseudogene TRBV3-2) and J usage is TRBJ1-2; possibly TRBD1 for D (5 bases). With 1 base removed from V and 8 bases from J, the gap between germline ends came to 11 bases. CDR1 LGHDT and CDR2 YNNKEL come from the germline V gene (reference sequence). The CDR3 runs 13 residues. The CDR3 is CASSQARTRGYTF. DNA for the CDR3: TGTGCCAGCAGCCAAGCCCGGACACGGGGCTACACCTTC.

This clone was counted only a few times. The chain recombines TRBV6-6 with TRBJ2-2; 7 nucleotides match TRBD1. Germline CDR1 MNHNY, CDR2 SVGAGI (reference sequence). This CDR3 is 16 amino acids long. Losses at the gene ends were 5 bases for V and 3 bases for J; bases not matched to a gene: 9. The CDR3 bases are TGTGCCAGCAGTCGAGACAGGGTTGTTGACACCGGGGAGCTGTTTTTT. Its translation: CASSRDRVVDTGELFF.

This rearrangement joins TRBV28 to TRBJ1-2; perhaps TRBD1 as D (6 bases). The germline CDR1 and CDR2 sequences are MDHEN and SYDVKM. V lost 5 bases to trimming and J lost 6 bases, with 19 bases between them. This CDR3 region has 15 residues. The chain's CDR3 is CASSGRGRGVHGYTF. In nucleotides, the CDR3 is TGTGCCAGCAGTGGGAGGGGCAGGGGAGTTCATGGCTACACCTTC.

The chain links TRBV5-5 to TRBJ1-1; 8 nucleotides line up with TRBD1. J lost 4 bases, V lost 4 bases, and 12 bases had no gene match. This CDR3 has 16 amino acids. Germline V gene lookup returns CDR1 SGHKS and CDR2 YYEKEE (reference sequence). The CDR3 DNA is TGTGCCAGCAGCCCCGGGACAGGCGCGGGTAGCACTGAAGCTTTCTTT. Translated, it gives CASSPGTGAGSTEAFF. The whole variable domain, filled in from reference TRBV5-5 and TRBJ1-1, reads DAGVTQSPTHLIKTRGQQVTLRCSPISGHKSVSWYQQVLGQGPQFIFQYYEKEERGRGNFPDRFSARQFPNYSSELNVNALLLGDSALYLCASSPGTGAGSTEAFFGQGTRLTVV.

The rearrangement joins TRBV7-2 to TRBJ2-1; D is undetermined. Looked up from germline, CDR1 is SGHTA and CDR2 is FQGNSA. Trimming removed 2 bases at V and 0 bases at J, with 2 bases between. The CDR3 runs to 13 residues. The CDR3 loop is CASSLSSYNEQFF. CDR3 DNA sequence: TGTGCCAGCAGCTTAAGCTCCTACAATGAGCAGTTCTTC.

The chain carries TRBV7-2 and TRBJ2-7; 7 nucleotides align to TRBD2. Germline V CDR1 and CDR2: SGHTA, FQGNSA. The CDR3 covers 16 residues. Trimming at V came to 1 base and at J to 0 bases, leaving 6 bases not matched to a gene. In DNA form, the CDR3 reads TGTGCCAGCAGCTTAGTGGGGGGGATCAGCTCCTACGAGCAGTACTTC. Protein sequence: CASSLVGGISSYEQYF.

This clone has just a few counts. The rearrangement links TRBV27 to TRBJ1-2; 8 bases agree with TRBD1. CDR1 and CDR2 (germline): MNHEY, SMNVEV (reference sequence). The V gene end was trimmed by 1 base and the J gene end by 8 bases; junction bases not matched to a gene: 18. This CDR3 region has 18 residues. The CDR3 DNA reads TGTGCCAGCAGTTTATACGGGACAGGCGGCGGAGTTTCTGGCGGCTACACCTTC. It encodes CASSLYGTGGGVSGGYTF.

V gene TRBV24-1 combines with J gene TRBJ2-2; TRBD1 is a possible D gene (6 bases). This CDR3 has 14 residues. Germline V gene data show CDR1 as KGHDR and CDR2 as SFDVKD. Trimming stripped 9 bases from V and 1 base from J, with 11 bases between. The CDR3 protein is CATQNRVNTGELFF. CDR3 bases: TGTGCCACCCAGAACAGGGTGAACACCGGGGAGCTGTTTTTT.

V gene TRBV11-3 combines with J gene TRBJ1-1; D gene uncertain. Germline CDR1 and CDR2: SGHNT and YENEEA. V lost 2 bases and J lost 1, with 5 bases in between. There are 13 residues in the CDR3. CDR3 DNA sequence: TGTGCCAGCAGCTTATTCCAGAACACTGAAGCTTTCTTT. Amino acid sequence: CASSLFQNTEAFF.

The rearrangement joins TRBV7-9 to TRBJ2-1; 8 positions match TRBD2. CDR3 length: 17 residues. Trimming took 5 bases from V and 1 from J; bases not matched to a gene: 10. Looked up from germline, CDR1 is SEHNR and CDR2 is FQNEAQ (reference sequence). CDR3 in amino acids: CASSPLWSGSSYNEQFF. CDR3 coding DNA: TGTGCCAGCAGCCCCCTTTGGAGCGGGAGTTCCTACAATGAGCAGTTCTTC.

This clone was observed a few times. This chain connects TRBV14 to TRBJ1-1, with a weak D call TRBD1 (6 bases). In germline, CDR1 is SGHDN, CDR2 FVKESK. V was cut by 4 bases and J by 4 bases, with 16 bases left in between. The CDR3 totals 15 residues. The CDR3 spells CASSPLGKQGTEAFF. The CDR3 nucleotides are TGTGCCAGCAGCCCCTTAGGGAAACAGGGCACTGAAGCTTTCTTT.

The CDR3 coding sequence is TGCGCCAGCAGCCCCCCCGGCCTTAACTATGGCTACACCTTC. Its translation: CASSPPGLNYGYTF. The chain uses TRBV5-1 and TRBJ1-2, with no clear D. Germline V gene sequence: CDR1 SGHRS, CDR2 YFSETQ. This CDR3 has 14 amino acids. Trimming shortened V by 4 bases and J by 1 base, and 11 bases separated the two germline ends.

This chain joins TRBV5-1 and TRBJ1-2; the D is unclear. The CDR3 loop spans 12 amino acids. The V and J ends lost 3 bases and 4 bases respectively, with 7 bases between them. Germline lookup yields CDR1 SGHRS and CDR2 YFSETQ. CDR3 protein: CASSSDIYGYTF. The CDR3 DNA is TGCGCCAGCAGCTCCGACATCTATGGCTACACCTTC.

This clone has more than one count but fewer than ten. The chain links TRBV10-3 to TRBJ1-1; D not certain. Trimming pared 0 bases from V and 7 bases from J, leaving 12 bases between. This CDR3 has 14 residues. The germline CDR1 and CDR2 sequences are ENHRY and SYGVKD. In DNA form, the CDR3 reads TGTGCCATCAGTGAGTCGAGGGAGGGCGATGAAGCTTTCTTT. Translating gives CAISESREGDEAFF.

The V call is TRBV5-1, the J call TRBJ2-3, with 13 bases fitting TRBD2. Trimming took 4 bases from V and 5 from J; bases not matched to a gene: 7. This CDR3 has 16 residues. CDR1 is SGHRS and CDR2 is YFSETQ in the germline V gene. The CDR3 sequence is CASSTGLAGVVDTQYF. CDR3 nucleotides: TGCGCCAGCAGCACTGGACTAGCGGGAGTAGTAGATACGCAGTATTTT.

The V gene is TRBV18, the J gene TRBJ2-6, with D perhaps matching TRBD1 (5 bases). V was cut by 2 bases and J by 0 bases, with 11 bases left in between. The CDR3 extends over 17 amino acids. CDR1 KGHSH and CDR2 LQKENI come from the germline V gene. The CDR3 loop reads CASSPGASLSGANVLTF. The CDR3 DNA is TGTGCCAGCTCACCAGGGGCGTCCCTCTCTGGGGCCAACGTCCTGACTTTC.

The genes are TRBV18 and TRBJ1-1; D call uncertain. Germline V lookup: CDR1 KGHSH, CDR2 LQKENI. The CDR3 consists of 11 residues. V was trimmed by 3 bases and J by 6 bases, leaving 5 bases between them. The CDR3 protein is CASSPGSEAFF. The CDR3 DNA sequence: TGTGCCAGCTCACCGGGATCTGAAGCTTTCTTT.

V is TRBV19 and J is TRBJ1-5, with D unclear. The CDR3 loop spans 13 amino acids. CDR1 is LNHDA and CDR2 is SQIVND in the germline V gene (reference sequence). V was pared by 7 bases and J by 3 bases, with 10 bases between. CDR3 residues: CASTGPFNQPQHF. CDR3 sequence (DNA): TGTGCCAGTACCGGACCGTTCAATCAGCCCCAGCATTTT.

This chain joins TRBV18 and TRBJ2-2; unclear D gene. The V gene lost 2 bases and the J gene lost 3 bases, with 7 bases spanning the gap. The CDR3 has 14 residues. Germline V gene sequence: CDR1 KGHSH, CDR2 LQKENI. The CDR3 DNA follows: TGTGCCAGCTCACCATTGTTGGACACCGGGGAGCTGTTTTTT. Amino acid sequence: CASSPLLDTGELFF.

The CDR3 DNA is TGTGCCAGCAGCTTCTCTAGCGGGAACCAAGAGACCCAGTACTTC. Protein product: CASSFSSGNQETQYF. V is TRBV7-9 and J is TRBJ2-5; the match to TRBD2 covers 9 bases. The germline V gene has CDR1 SEHNR and CDR2 FQNEAQ (reference sequence). The length of the CDR3 is 15 residues. The J segment lost 0 bases and the V segment lost 3 bases, leaving 2 bases of the junction unmatched. The entire variable domain, with the rest obtained from reference TRBV7-9 and TRBJ2-5, is as follows: DTGVSQNPRHKITKRGQNVTFRCDPISEHNRLYWYRQTLGQGPEFLTYFQNEAQLEKSRLLSDRFSAERPKGSFSTLEIQRTEQGDSAMYLCASSFSSGNQETQYFGPGTRLLVL.

This clone occurred a few times. The J gene is TRBJ1-1, the V gene TRBV11-2; 8 nucleotides align to TRBD1. CDR3 size: 16 residues. V was pared by 0 bases and J by 1 base, with 4 bases of the junction left unmatched. From germline, CDR1 is SGHAT and CDR2 FQNNGV. The CDR3: CASSLDQGQGNTEAFF. The DNA for the CDR3 is TGTGCCAGCAGCTTAGATCAAGGACAGGGGAACACTGAAGCTTTCTTT.

The chain carries TRBV30 and TRBJ2-7, with D tentatively TRBD1 (6 bases). The CDR3 totals 14 residues. Deletions cut 5 bases from V and 0 bases from J, with 14 bases between. In germline, CDR1 is GTSNPN, CDR2 SVGIG (reference sequence). The CDR3 sequence is CAWRNRVPSYEQYF. In DNA, the CDR3 is TGTGCCTGGCGTAACAGGGTCCCCTCCTACGAGCAGTACTTC.

The chain couples TRBV3-1 (or the pseudogene TRBV3-2) to TRBJ1-1; D uncertain. The CDR3 consists of 15 residues. V lost 1 base and J lost 0, with 9 bases in between. Germline V CDR1 and CDR2: LGHDT, YNNKEL (reference sequence). CDR3 amino acids: CASSQGSGMNTEAFF. As DNA, the CDR3 is TGTGCCAGCAGCCAAGGGTCCGGAATGAACACTGAAGCTTTCTTT.

The V call is TRBV28, the J call TRBJ1-1; 10 bases fit TRBD1. Per the germline V gene, CDR1 is MDHEN and CDR2 is SYDVKM. Trimming at V came to 6 bases and at J to 6 bases, leaving 10 bases not matched to a gene. This CDR3 contains 15 residues. CDR3 sequence (DNA): TGTGCCAGCAGCTCCGGGACAGGGGCAGTCGCTGAAGCTTTCTTT. It is translated as CASSSGTGAVAEAFF.

The genes are TRBV5-1 and TRBJ2-1, with D perhaps TRBD2 (5 bases). The CDR3 loop spans 15 amino acids. V lost 2 bases, J lost 7 bases, and 16 bases lay in between. CDR1 is SGHRS, CDR2 YFSETQ, per germline. In nucleotides, the CDR3 is TGCGCCAGCAGCTTAGAGGGAGTCGAGTCGAATGAGCAGTTCTTC. Amino acid sequence: CASSLEGVESNEQFF.

The rearrangement links TRBV20-1 to TRBJ2-1; D uncertain. V was trimmed by 6 bases and J by 7 bases, leaving 7 bases between them. This CDR3 region has 10 residues. Germline CDR1 DFQATT, CDR2 SNEGSKA (reference sequence). The chain's CDR3 is CSASNNEQFF. DNA of the CDR3: TGCAGTGCCAGCAATAATGAGCAGTTCTTC.

This chain connects TRBV5-6 to TRBJ1-2; D not resolved. Trimming took 1 base from V and 7 from J, leaving 8 bases between them. CDR1 is SGHDT and CDR2 is YYEEEE in the germline V gene. CDR3 size: 12 residues. The CDR3 sequence is CASSLWEGGYTF. The CDR3 DNA reads as TGTGCCAGCAGCTTGTGGGAGGGTGGCTACACCTTC.

The chain uses TRBV19 and TRBJ2-2; 7 bases are shared with TRBD2. V dropped 3 bases and J dropped 4; count of bases not matched to a gene: 5. The germline CDR1 and CDR2 sequences are LNHDA and SQIVND (reference sequence). This CDR3 is built from 15 residues. The CDR3 region is CASSIGGRGTGELFF. The CDR3 region has the DNA TGTGCCAGTAGTATTGGAGGGAGGGGCACCGGGGAGCTGTTTTTT.

V usage is TRBV14 and J usage is TRBJ1-6; a weak D match, TRBD1 (5 bases). Germline V CDR1 and CDR2: SGHDN, FVKESK. This CDR3 region has 15 residues. The V end lost 4 bases, the J end lost 9 bases, and 16 bases lay between the germline ends. The CDR3 loop reads CASSRPRAGSSPLHF. The CDR3 region has the DNA TGTGCCAGCAGCCGTCCTAGAGCAGGGAGTTCACCCCTCCACTTT.